The 13 T cell receptor beta chains given below trace back to one sample, sequenced in a study of blood T cell repertoires in COVID-19. The repertoire was sequenced with immunoSEQ multiplex PCR; TCRdb's copy has only in-frame clones and lacks some. The sample yields 350,000 to 450,000 clones, roughly 86% seen once. The sequenced sample was peripheral blood. The receptor set was obtained from a woman between 55 and 75 years old with COVID-19, enrolled during active disease.

The sample holds one count of this clone. V gene TRBV3-1 (or the pseudogene TRBV3-2) combines with J gene TRBJ2-7, with a tentative D call TRBD1 (5 bases). The germline V gene encodes CDR1 LGHDT and CDR2 YNNKEL (reference sequence). The V end was cut by 2 bases, the J end by 6 bases, with 11 bases between. This CDR3 is built from 13 residues. The CDR3 here is CASSQNQGLEQYF. DNA for the CDR3: TGTGCCAGCAGCCAAAATCAGGGCCTCGAGCAGTACTTC.

A few counts support this clone. The chain joins TRBV10-3 to TRBJ2-3; 9 nucleotides agree with TRBD2. The CDR3 consists of 16 residues. The J segment lost 3 bases and the V segment lost 0 bases, leaving 4 bases of the junction unmatched. The germline gives CDR1 ENHRY, CDR2 SYGVKD. The chain's CDR3 is CAISESPSGVTDTQYF. Written as DNA, the CDR3 is TGTGCCATCAGTGAGTCCCCTAGCGGGGTAACAGATACGCAGTATTTT.

J is TRBJ1-1 and V is TRBV30; D not certain. The CDR3 extends over 13 amino acids. Germline V gives CDR1 GTSNPN, CDR2 SVGIG (reference sequence). V lost 1 base and J 1 base, leaving 7 bases between the germline ends. CDR3 amino acids: CAWSEEGNTEAFF. CDR3 nucleotide sequence: TGTGCCTGGAGTGAGGAGGGGAACACTGAAGCTTTCTTT.

The J gene is TRBJ2-3, the V gene TRBV5-1; D possibly corresponds to TRBD2 (6 bases). CDR3 length: 13 amino acids. The V gene lost 5 bases and the J gene lost 0 bases, with 7 bases spanning the gap. Germline V gene lookup returns CDR1 SGHRS and CDR2 YFSETQ. The CDR3 DNA is TGCGCCAGCAGTGGAGGGAGCACAGATACGCAGTATTTT. This sequence encodes CASSGGSTDTQYF. Filled out from reference TRBV5-1 and TRBJ2-3, the complete variable domain reads KAGVTQTPRYLIKTRGQQVTLSCSPISGHRSVSWYQQTPGQGLQFLFEYFSETQRNKGNFPGRFSGRQFSNSRSEMNVSTLELGDSALYLCASSGGSTDTQYFGPGTRLTVL.

This clone was recorded only once. The chain employs TRBV18 and TRBJ2-2; D might be TRBD1 (5 bases). The length of the CDR3 is 14 residues. V lost 5 bases and J 4 bases, leaving 11 bases between the germline ends. CDR1 and CDR2 (germline): KGHSH, LQKENI. The CDR3 nucleotides read TGTGCCAGCTCATTCGTAGGGGCCACCGGGGAGCTGTTTTTT. As protein: CASSFVGATGELFF. Filled out from reference TRBV18 and TRBJ2-2, the complete variable domain reads NAGVMQNPRHLVRRRGQEARLRCSPMKGHSHVYWYRQLPEEGLKFMVYLQKENIIDESGMPKERFSAEFPKEGPSILRIQQVVRGDSAAYFCASSFVGATGELFFGEGSRLTVL.

This clone was seen once. The chain links TRBV10-3 to TRBJ1-1, with 7 nucleotides matching TRBD1. Germline CDR1 reads ENHRY; CDR2 reads SYGVKD. V trimming: 2 bases; J trimming: 10 bases; junction bases outside the gene matches: 7. This CDR3 region has 13 residues. CDR3 loop: CAISEGGTVAAFF. The CDR3 DNA is TGTGCCATCAGTGAGGGGGGGACAGTTGCAGCTTTCTTT.

The V and J genes are TRBV10-3 and TRBJ2-1; possible D gene TRBD1, 5 bases. Germline V gives CDR1 ENHRY, CDR2 SYGVKD. Trimming cost V 8 bases and J 9 bases, with 20 bases left between them. The CDR3 extends over 14 amino acids. The CDR3 here is CAIAQGLDWPEQFF. CDR3 sequence (DNA): TGTGCCATCGCTCAGGGCCTCGACTGGCCTGAGCAGTTCTTC.

The chain uses TRBV5-4 and TRBJ2-5; D ambiguous. Germline V CDR1 and CDR2: SGHNT, YYREEE (reference sequence). CDR3 length equals 14 residues. The V and J ends lost 1 base and 0 bases respectively, with 7 bases between them. The CDR3 DNA follows: TGTGCCAGCAGCTTGAGACGGGACCAAGAGACCCAGTACTTC. Its protein product is CASSLRRDQETQYF.

This clone appeared a single time. The chain links TRBV5-6 to TRBJ1-3; no firm D call. This CDR3 is 15 amino acids long. The ends were cut back, 2 bases at V and 4 bases at J, with 13 bases in the middle. Germline CDR1 and CDR2: SGHDT and YYEEEE. CDR3 in amino acids: CASSFGNRGGNTIYF. Here the CDR3 DNA reads TGTGCCAGCAGCTTTGGCAATCGAGGCGGAAACACCATATATTTT.

The V and J genes are TRBV7-2 and TRBJ2-1; TRBD1 agrees at 11 bases. V shed 0 bases and J 9 bases; nucleotides not matched to a gene: 4. This CDR3 is built from 15 residues. Germline CDR1 is SGHTA and CDR2 is FQGNSA. The CDR3 DNA is TGTGCCAGCAGCTTAGCCCGGACAGGGGGCACTGAGCAGTTCTTC. It is translated as CASSLARTGGTEQFF.

The chain uses TRBV27 and TRBJ1-1; TRBD1 is a possible D gene (5 bases). Germline CDR1 MNHEY, CDR2 SMNVEV (reference sequence). This CDR3 contains 16 residues. The V end lost 6 bases, the J end lost 2 bases, and 19 bases lay between the germline ends. CDR3 protein: CASRPARLDSNTEAFF. The CDR3 nucleotides are TGTGCCAGCAGACCCGCACGCCTTGACAGTAACACTGAAGCTTTCTTT.

The gene calls are TRBV6-5 and TRBJ2-1, with 14 bases aligning to TRBD2. With 0 bases clipped from V and 15 bases from J, the junction kept 4 bases outside the gene matches. CDR3 length: 14 amino acids. Germline V gives CDR1 MNHEY, CDR2 SVGAGI. The CDR3 sequence: CASSYSGLAGESFF. CDR3 bases: TGTGCCAGCAGTTACTCGGGACTAGCGGGGGAGTCGTTCTTC.

The V and J genes are TRBV11-2 and TRBJ2-7; 7 nucleotides agree with TRBD2. This CDR3 has 16 residues. Germline V gene sequence: CDR1 SGHAT, CDR2 FQNNGV. The junction had 13 bases not matched to a gene; V was cut back by 5 bases and J by 3 bases. The DNA of the CDR3 is TGTGCCAGCAGCCCACGGGGAGGGCCGGGCCTCTACGAGCAGTACTTC. Residues: CASSPRGGPGLYEQYF.